The source of this TCR beta chain is a study of blood T cells in healthy people across ages. The V end was cut by 4 bases, the J end by 0 bases, with 7 bases between. Germline V gives CDR1 MNHEY, CDR2 SVGAGI. The CDR3 has 15 residues. This clonotype was seen ten or more times. Primed by a sample-barcoded 5' primer and a J-beta primer mix, a second PCR proceeded for roughly 7 to 11 cycles. Each CDR3 protein is one row after TCRdb ran MiXCR on the 5' RACE reads. The data show 550,000 to 650,000 distinct CDR3 sequences, approximately 30% seen once. The chain couples TRBV6-5 to TRBJ2-6, with a possible D match to TRBD1 (6 bases). The TCR sequence derives from a woman of 80 years or more in good health. Sequencing was performed on blood. CDR3 in amino acids: CASSWGPSGANVLTF. CDR3 nucleotide sequence: TGTGCCAGCAGTTGGGGGCCCTCTGGGGCCAACGTCCTGACTTTC.